This paragraph reports one T cell receptor (beta chain). Antigen unknown. The data belong to a study of CD8+ T cells in alopecia areata. Unmatched junction bases numbered 2, after V lost 4 bases and J lost 0 bases. CDR1 is SQVTM and CDR2 is ANQGSEA in the germline V gene. The CDR3 runs 13 residues. Study results and limitations: Sequencing of scalp samples also captures resident alphabeta T cells of normal skin. Alopecia totalis/universalis scalp especially showed more expanded CD8+ clones than normal scalp.

Sequencing used cDNA as its template, made by extracting RNA and reverse transcribing it. Libraries were prepared by immunoSEQ multiplex PCR; TCRdb keeps only in-frame clonotypes and omits some of them. The table shows some 130,000 clones, with about 60% occurring only once. Lesional scalp punch biopsies and peripheral blood were collected from alopecia areata patients. This clonotype originated in a human donor with alopecia areata. Here the sequenced sample was CD4+ T cells sorted from blood, taken at week 0. The gene calls are TRBV29-1 and TRBJ1-2; 7 bases are shared with TRBD1. The DNA of the CDR3 is TGCAGCGTTGGGGGGACAGCTAACTATGGCTACACCTTC. This encodes CSVGGTANYGYTF.